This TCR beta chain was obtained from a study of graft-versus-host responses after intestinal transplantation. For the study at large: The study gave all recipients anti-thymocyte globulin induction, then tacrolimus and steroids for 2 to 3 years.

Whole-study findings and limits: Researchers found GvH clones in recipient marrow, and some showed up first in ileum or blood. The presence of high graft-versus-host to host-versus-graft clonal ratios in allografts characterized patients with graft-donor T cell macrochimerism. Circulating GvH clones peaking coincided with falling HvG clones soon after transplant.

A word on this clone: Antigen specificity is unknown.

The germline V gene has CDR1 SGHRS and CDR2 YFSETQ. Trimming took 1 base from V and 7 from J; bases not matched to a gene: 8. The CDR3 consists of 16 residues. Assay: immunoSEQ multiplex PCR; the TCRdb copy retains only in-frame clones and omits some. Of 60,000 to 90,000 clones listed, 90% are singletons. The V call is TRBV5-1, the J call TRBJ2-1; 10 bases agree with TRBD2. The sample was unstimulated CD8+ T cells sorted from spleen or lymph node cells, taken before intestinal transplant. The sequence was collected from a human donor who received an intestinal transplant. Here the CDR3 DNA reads TGCGCCAGCAGCTTGTCAGGGCTAGCGGGGGTGAATGAGCAGTTCTTC. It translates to CASSLSGLAGVNEQFF.